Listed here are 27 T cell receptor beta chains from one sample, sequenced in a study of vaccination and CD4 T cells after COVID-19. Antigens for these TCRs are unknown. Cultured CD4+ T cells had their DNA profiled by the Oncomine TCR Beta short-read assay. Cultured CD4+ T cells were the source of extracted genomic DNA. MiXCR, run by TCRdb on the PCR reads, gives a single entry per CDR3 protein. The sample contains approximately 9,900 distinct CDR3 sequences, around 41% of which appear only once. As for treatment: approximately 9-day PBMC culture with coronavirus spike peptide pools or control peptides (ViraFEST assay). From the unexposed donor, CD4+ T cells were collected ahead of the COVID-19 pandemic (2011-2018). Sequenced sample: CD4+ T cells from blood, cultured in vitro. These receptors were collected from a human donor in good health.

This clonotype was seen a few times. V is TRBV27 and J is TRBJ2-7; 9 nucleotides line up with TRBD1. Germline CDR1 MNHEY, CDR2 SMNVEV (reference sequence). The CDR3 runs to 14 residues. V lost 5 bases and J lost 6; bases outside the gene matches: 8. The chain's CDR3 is CASSPLSDRGEQYF. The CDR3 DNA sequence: TGTGCCAGCAGTCCCTTGTCGGACAGGGGCGAGCAGTACTTC.

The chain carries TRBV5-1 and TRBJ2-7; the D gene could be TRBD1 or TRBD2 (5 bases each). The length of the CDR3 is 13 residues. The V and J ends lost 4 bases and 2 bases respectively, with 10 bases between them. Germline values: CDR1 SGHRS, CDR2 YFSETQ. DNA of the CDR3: TGCGCCAGCAGCGCCCGGGGCCCCTACGAGCAGTACTTC. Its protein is CASSARGPYEQYF.

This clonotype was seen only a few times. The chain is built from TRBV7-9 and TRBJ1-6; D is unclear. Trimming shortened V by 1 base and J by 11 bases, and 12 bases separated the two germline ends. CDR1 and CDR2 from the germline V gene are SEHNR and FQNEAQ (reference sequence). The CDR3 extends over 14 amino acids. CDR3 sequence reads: CASSLGREYPPLHF. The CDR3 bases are TGTGCCAGCAGCTTAGGTCGAGAATACCCACCCCTCCACTTT.

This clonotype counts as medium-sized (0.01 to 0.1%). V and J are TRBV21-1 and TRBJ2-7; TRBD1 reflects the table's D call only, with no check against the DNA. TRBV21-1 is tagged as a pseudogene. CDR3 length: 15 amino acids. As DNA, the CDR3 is TGTGCCAGCAGCAAAGGGACAGGGCTGCGGGACGAGCAGTACTTC. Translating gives CASSKGTGLRDEQYF.

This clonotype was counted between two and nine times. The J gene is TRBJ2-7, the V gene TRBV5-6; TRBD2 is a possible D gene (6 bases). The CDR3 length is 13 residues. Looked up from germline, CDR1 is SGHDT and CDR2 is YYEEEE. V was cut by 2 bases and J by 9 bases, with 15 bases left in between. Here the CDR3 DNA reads TGTGCCAGCAGCTTCGACGCGGGATGGGGGCAGTACTTC. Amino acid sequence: CASSFDAGWGQYF.

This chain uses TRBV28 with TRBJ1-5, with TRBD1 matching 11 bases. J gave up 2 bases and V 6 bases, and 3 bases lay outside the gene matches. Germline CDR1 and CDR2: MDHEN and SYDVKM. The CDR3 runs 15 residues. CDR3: CASRPGQGGNQPQHF. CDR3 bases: TGTGCCAGCAGGCCGGGACAGGGGGGCAATCAGCCCCAGCATTTT.

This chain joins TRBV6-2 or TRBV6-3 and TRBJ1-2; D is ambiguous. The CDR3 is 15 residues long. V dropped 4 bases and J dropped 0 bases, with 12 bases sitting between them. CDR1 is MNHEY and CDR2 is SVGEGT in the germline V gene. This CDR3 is CASSSFGGPNYGYTF. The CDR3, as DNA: TGTGCCAGCAGTTCCTTCGGCGGGCCTAACTATGGCTACACCTTC.

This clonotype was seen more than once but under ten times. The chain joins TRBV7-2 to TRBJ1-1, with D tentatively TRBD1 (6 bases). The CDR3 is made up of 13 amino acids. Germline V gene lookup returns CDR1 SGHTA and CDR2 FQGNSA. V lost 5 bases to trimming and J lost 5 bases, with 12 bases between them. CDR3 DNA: TGTGCCAGCAGCCAGTCCCAGGGGACTGAAGCTTTCTTT. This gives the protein CASSQSQGTEAFF.

Here the CDR3 reads CASSQREEPNYGYTF. CDR3 nucleotide sequence: TGCGCCAGCAGCCAACGAGAAGAACCTAACTATGGCTACACCTTC. The rearrangement joins TRBV4-1 to TRBJ1-2, with no clear D. Germline lookup yields CDR1 MGHRA and CDR2 YSYEKL. V was trimmed by 2 bases and J by 0 bases, leaving 10 bases between them. This CDR3 comprises 15 residues.

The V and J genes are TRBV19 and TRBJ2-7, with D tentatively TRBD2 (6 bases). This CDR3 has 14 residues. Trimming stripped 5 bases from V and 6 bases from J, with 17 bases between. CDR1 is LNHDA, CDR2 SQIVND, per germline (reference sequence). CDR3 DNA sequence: TGTGCCAGTAGTGTCCCGGGCCACGGGGGCGAGCAGTACTTC. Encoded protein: CASSVPGHGGEQYF.

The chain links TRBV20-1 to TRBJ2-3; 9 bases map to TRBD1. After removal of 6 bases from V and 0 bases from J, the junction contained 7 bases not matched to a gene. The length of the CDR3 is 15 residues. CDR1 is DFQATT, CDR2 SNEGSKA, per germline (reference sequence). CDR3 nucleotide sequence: TGCAGTGCCAACTCCGGGACAGGGAGCACAGATACGCAGTATTTT. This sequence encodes CSANSGTGSTDTQYF.

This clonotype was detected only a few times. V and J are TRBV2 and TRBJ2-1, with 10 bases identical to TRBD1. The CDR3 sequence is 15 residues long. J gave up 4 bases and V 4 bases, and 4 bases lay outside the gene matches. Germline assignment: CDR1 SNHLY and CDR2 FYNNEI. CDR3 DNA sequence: TGTGCCAGCAGTGGTCGGGACAGGGGTTACAATGAGCAGTTCTTC. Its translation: CASSGRDRGYNEQFF.

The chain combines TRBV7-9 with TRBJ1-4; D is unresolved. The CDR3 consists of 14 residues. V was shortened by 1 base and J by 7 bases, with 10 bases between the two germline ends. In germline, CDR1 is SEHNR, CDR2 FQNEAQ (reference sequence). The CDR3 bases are TGTGCCAGCAGCTTAGGCACGGCTGGTGAAAAACTGTTTTTT. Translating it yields CASSLGTAGEKLFF.

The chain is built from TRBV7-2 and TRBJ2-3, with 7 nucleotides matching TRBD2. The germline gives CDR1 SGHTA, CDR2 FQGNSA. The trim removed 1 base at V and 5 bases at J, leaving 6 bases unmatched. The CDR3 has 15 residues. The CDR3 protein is CASSLGSGGGDTQYF. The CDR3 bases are TGTGCCAGCAGCTTAGGTTCGGGGGGAGGAGATACGCAGTATTTT.

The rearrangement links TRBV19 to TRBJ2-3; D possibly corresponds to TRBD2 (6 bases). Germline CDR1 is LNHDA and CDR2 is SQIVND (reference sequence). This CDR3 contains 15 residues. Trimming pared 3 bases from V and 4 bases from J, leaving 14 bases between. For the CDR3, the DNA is TGTGCCAGTAGTATGTGGGGACGACTAGCAGATACGCAGTATTTT. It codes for CASSMWGRLADTQYF.

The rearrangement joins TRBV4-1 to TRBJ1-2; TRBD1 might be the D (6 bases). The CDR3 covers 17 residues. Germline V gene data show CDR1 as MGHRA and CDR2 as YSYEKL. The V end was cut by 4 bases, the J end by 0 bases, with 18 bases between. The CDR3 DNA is TGCGCCAGCAGCCGCCAAGGTTGGGGGGGGCCTAACTATGGCTACACCTTC. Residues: CASSRQGWGGPNYGYTF.

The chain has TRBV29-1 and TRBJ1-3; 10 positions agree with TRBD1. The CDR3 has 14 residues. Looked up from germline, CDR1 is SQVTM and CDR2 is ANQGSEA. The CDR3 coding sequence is TGCAGTGCTCGGGACAGGGGCTCTGGAAACACCATATATTTT. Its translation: CSARDRGSGNTIYF.

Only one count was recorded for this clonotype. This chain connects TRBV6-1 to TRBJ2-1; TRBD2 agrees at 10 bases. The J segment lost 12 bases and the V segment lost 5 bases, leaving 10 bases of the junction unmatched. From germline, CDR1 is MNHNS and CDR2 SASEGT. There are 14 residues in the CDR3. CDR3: CASSLTLAGDSQFF. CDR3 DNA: TGTGCCAGCAGTCTAACCCTAGCGGGAGACTCGCAGTTCTTC.

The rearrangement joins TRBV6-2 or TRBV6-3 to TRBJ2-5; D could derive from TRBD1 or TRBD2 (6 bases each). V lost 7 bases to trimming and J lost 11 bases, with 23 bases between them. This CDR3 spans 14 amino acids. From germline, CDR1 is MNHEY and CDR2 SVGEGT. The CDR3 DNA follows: TGTGCCAGCACCCTAAGGGGGGCGGCCCGGGGACAGTACTTC. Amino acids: CASTLRGAARGQYF.

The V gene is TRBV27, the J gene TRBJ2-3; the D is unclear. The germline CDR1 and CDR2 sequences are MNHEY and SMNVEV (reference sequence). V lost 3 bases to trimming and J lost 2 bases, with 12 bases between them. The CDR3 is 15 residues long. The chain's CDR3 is CASSFWVGNTDTQYF. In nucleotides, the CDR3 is TGTGCCAGCAGTTTCTGGGTAGGGAACACAGATACGCAGTATTTT.

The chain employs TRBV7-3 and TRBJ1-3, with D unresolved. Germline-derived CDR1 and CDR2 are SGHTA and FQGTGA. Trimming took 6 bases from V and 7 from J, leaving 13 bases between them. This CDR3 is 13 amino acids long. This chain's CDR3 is CASSEGVGNTIYF. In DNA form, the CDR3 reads TGTGCCAGCAGTGAAGGTGTGGGGAACACCATATATTTT.

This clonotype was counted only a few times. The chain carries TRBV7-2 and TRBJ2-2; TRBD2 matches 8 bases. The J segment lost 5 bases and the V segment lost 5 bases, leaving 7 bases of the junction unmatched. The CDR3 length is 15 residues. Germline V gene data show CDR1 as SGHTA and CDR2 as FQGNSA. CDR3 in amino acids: CASSPGGPSTGELFF. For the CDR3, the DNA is TGTGCCAGCAGCCCGGGAGGGCCCAGTACCGGGGAGCTGTTTTTT.

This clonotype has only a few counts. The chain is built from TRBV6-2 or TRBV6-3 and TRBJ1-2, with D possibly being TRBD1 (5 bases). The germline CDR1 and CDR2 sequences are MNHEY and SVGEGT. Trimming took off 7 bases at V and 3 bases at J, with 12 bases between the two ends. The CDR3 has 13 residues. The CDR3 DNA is TGTGCCAGCACAGGGAGAGTTGACTATGGCTACACCTTC. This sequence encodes CASTGRVDYGYTF.

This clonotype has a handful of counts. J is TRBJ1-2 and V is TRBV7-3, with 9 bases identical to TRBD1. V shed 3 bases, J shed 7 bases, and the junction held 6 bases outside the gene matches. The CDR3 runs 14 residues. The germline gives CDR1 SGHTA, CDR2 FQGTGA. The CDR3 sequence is CASSLGDRVGGYTF. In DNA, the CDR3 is TGTGCCAGCAGCTTGGGGGACAGGGTCGGTGGCTACACCTTC.

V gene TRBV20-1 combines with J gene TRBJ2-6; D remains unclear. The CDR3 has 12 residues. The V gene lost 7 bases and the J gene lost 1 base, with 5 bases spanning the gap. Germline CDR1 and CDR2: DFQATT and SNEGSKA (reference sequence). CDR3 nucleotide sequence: TGCAGTGGGAGTTCTGGGGCCAACGTCCTGACTTTC. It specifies CSGSSGANVLTF.

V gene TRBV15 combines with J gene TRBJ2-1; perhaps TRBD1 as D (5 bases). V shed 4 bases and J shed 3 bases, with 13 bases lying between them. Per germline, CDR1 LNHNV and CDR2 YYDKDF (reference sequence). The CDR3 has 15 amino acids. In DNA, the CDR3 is TGTGCCACCAGCAAGTTACAGGACAACTACAATGAGCAGTTCTTC. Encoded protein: CATSKLQDNYNEQFF.

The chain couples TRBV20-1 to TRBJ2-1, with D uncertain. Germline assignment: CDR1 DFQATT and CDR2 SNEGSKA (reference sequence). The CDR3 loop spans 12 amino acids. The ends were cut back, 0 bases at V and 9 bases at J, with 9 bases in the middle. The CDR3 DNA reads TGCAGTGCTAGAGATATCGAGTTTGAGCAGTTCTTC. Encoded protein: CSARDIEFEQFF.